This TCR beta chain came from a study of shared clonotypes between healthy human individuals. The CDR3 is 20 amino acids. V trimming: 4 bases; J trimming: 0 bases; junction bases outside the gene matches: 17. CDR1 and CDR2 (germline): SGHKS, YYEKEE (reference sequence). Genomic DNA (from each subset) was split evenly across several immunoSEQ plates. Repertoires were generated with immunoSEQ multiplex PCR, while TCRdb's copy carries only in-frame clones and drops some. The sample lists 90,000 to 120,000 clones; around 64% were seen once. The clonotype originates from a woman aged 25-40 years in good health. This sequence joins TRBV5-5 and TRBJ2-1; TRBD2 matches at 9 bases. The sample comprised memory CD8+ T cells sorted from blood. Subset here: CD45RO+ cells pooled with CCR7-negative TemRA cells. For the CDR3, the DNA is TGTGCCAGCAGCCGTACTGGATTAGCGGGAGTGATGGGCTCCTACAATGAGCAGTTCTTC. Amino acids: CASSRTGLAGVMGSYNEQFF.